Following are 18 T cell receptor beta chains from one sample sequenced in a study of shared clonotypes between healthy human individuals. Libraries were prepared by immunoSEQ multiplex PCR; TCRdb keeps only in-frame clonotypes and omits some of them. The sample records roughly 200,000 clones, around 63% being singletons. Sequenced: memory CD4+ T cells sorted from blood. Subset of the sample: CD45RA-negative fraction. The receptors shown here come from a man aged 25-45 years in good health.

The chain links TRBV9 to TRBJ2-1; possibly TRBD1 or TRBD2 for D (5 bases each). This CDR3 contains 12 residues. CDR1 is SGDLS, CDR2 YYNGEE, per germline. V shed 2 bases and J shed 8 bases, with 8 bases lying between them. The CDR3 DNA is TGTGCCAGCAGCGTGGGGGAATATGAGCAGTTCTTC. The encoded protein is CASSVGEYEQFF. Combining the CDR3 with reference TRBV9 and TRBJ2-1 gives the whole variable domain DSGVTQTPKHLITATGQRVTLRCSPRSGDLSVYWYQQSLDQGLQFLIQYYNGEERAKGNILERFSAQQFPDLHSELNLSSLELGDSALYFCASSVGEYEQFFGPGTRLTVL.

This clone was seen more than once but under ten times. The rearrangement links TRBV27 to TRBJ2-1; D possibly matches TRBD1 or TRBD2 (5 bases each). Trimming left V 5 bases short and J 10 bases short, with 21 bases between. The CDR3 consists of 15 residues. Germline loops: CDR1 MNHEY, CDR2 SMNVEV (reference sequence). The CDR3 loop is CASSGTLAFAVEQFF. The CDR3 nucleotides read TGTGCCAGCAGTGGGACCCTCGCCTTTGCGGTCGAGCAGTTCTTC.

This clone was counted a single time. The chain joins TRBV5-4 to TRBJ1-1, with 7 nucleotides matching TRBD1. The CDR3 contains 15 residues. Germline-derived CDR1 and CDR2 are SGHNT and YYREEE (reference sequence). J lost 0 bases, V lost 4 bases, and 6 bases had no gene match. The CDR3 sequence is CASSLGTAMNTEAFF. In nucleotides, the CDR3 is TGTGCCAGCAGCCTGGGGACAGCCATGAACACTGAAGCTTTCTTT.

The genes are TRBV15 and TRBJ2-1; perhaps TRBD1 as D (5 bases). Per germline, CDR1 LNHNV and CDR2 YYDKDF (reference sequence). The CDR3 covers 15 residues. V lost 1 base to trimming and J lost 6 bases, with 13 bases between them. CDR3 nucleotide sequence: TGTGCCACCAGCAGAGGGGGCTTTAAGTCCAATGAGCAGTTCTTC. Translated: CATSRGGFKSNEQFF.

The genes are TRBV7-9 and TRBJ2-1; 13 bases align to TRBD2. Germline V gene lookup returns CDR1 SEHNR and CDR2 FQNEAQ (reference sequence). The V and J ends lost 1 base and 9 bases, in that order; junction bases with no gene match: 9. The CDR3 contains 17 residues. CDR3 DNA: TGTGCCAGCAGCTTAGGTGGACTAGCGGGAGATTTACGTGAGCAGTTCTTC. Encoded protein: CASSLGGLAGDLREQFF.

This chain connects TRBV18 to TRBJ2-3; no definite D call. Germline loops: CDR1 KGHSH, CDR2 LQKENI. The V gene lost 3 bases and the J gene lost 5 bases, with 6 bases spanning the gap. This CDR3 contains 12 residues. The CDR3 region is CASSPGGDTQYF. The CDR3 bases are TGTGCCAGCTCACCGGGTGGAGATACGCAGTATTTT. The full variable domain, its missing parts supplied by reference TRBV18 and TRBJ2-3, is NAGVMQNPRHLVRRRGQEARLRCSPMKGHSHVYWYRQLPEEGLKFMVYLQKENIIDESGMPKERFSAEFPKEGPSILRIQQVVRGDSAAYFCASSPGGDTQYFGPGTRLTVL.

The chain links TRBV12-5 to TRBJ2-1; no reliable D call. From germline, CDR1 is LGHNT and CDR2 FRNRAP. The CDR3 length is 12 residues. The V end lost 1 base, the J end lost 9 bases, and 7 bases lay between the germline ends. The CDR3 spells CASGLGWGEQFF. CDR3 bases: TGTGCTAGTGGTTTGGGGTGGGGTGAGCAGTTCTTC.

The chain has TRBV11-3 and TRBJ1-1; 11 bases line up with TRBD1. Losses at the gene ends were 5 bases for V and 1 base for J; bases not matched to a gene: 3. The germline V gene encodes CDR1 SGHNT and CDR2 YENEEA. The CDR3 consists of 15 residues. DNA for the CDR3: TGTGCCAGCAGCCAGGGACAGGGGGAGAACACTGAAGCTTTCTTT. Amino acids: CASSQGQGENTEAFF.

V and J are TRBV11-3 and TRBJ2-7; tentative D call: TRBD2 (6 bases). This CDR3 is built from 14 residues. V was trimmed by 1 base and J by 3 bases, leaving 10 bases between them. Germline CDR1 SGHNT, CDR2 YENEEA. CDR3 nucleotide sequence: TGTGCCAGCAGCTTAGCGGGGGTGCACTACGAGCAGTACTTC. Its translation: CASSLAGVHYEQYF.

The chain uses TRBV5-1 and TRBJ2-3; TRBD2 matches 12 bases. Germline V gene lookup returns CDR1 SGHRS and CDR2 YFSETQ. This CDR3 is 18 amino acids long. V was pared by 0 bases and J by 5 bases, with 10 bases of the junction left unmatched. CDR3 protein: CASSLALAGGPSKDTQYF. CDR3 nucleotides: TGCGCCAGCAGCTTGGCTCTAGCGGGAGGGCCATCGAAAGATACGCAGTATTTT.

This chain connects TRBV5-4 to TRBJ2-7, with D possibly TRBD2 on 6 matching bases. V gave up 5 bases and J gave up 0 bases, with 12 bases separating them. From germline, CDR1 is SGHNT and CDR2 YYREEE (reference sequence). CDR3 length equals 14 residues. The CDR3 reads CASSHSGSSYEQYF. The CDR3 bases are TGTGCCAGCAGTCATAGCGGCAGCTCCTACGAGCAGTACTTC. The variable domain in full, completed from reference TRBV5-4 and TRBJ2-7, reads ETGVTQSPTHLIKTRGQQVTLRCSSQSGHNTVSWYQQALGQGPQFIFQYYREEENGRGNFPPRFSGLQFPNYSSELNVNALELDDSALYLCASSHSGSSYEQYFGPGTRLTVT.

CDR3 nucleotide sequence: TGTGCCAGCAGCTCCGCGACTAGCGGGAGGGCCAAGTACGAGCAGTACTTC. Protein: CASSSATSGRAKYEQYF. The gene calls are TRBV5-4 and TRBJ2-7; 14 bases are a match to TRBD2. V dropped 3 bases and J dropped 4; count of bases not matched to a gene: 9. CDR1 and CDR2 (germline): SGHNT, YYREEE (reference sequence). The CDR3 consists of 17 residues.

The rearrangement uses TRBV6-5 and TRBJ1-1; D gene uncertain. The CDR3 has 15 amino acids. CDR1 and CDR2 (germline): MNHEY, SVGAGI. V gave up 5 bases and J gave up 1 base, with 14 bases separating them. DNA for the CDR3: TGTGCCAGCAGTAAGGTCCTGTCTTCGAACACTGAAGCTTTCTTT. It yields the protein CASSKVLSSNTEAFF.

This clone was counted ten times or more. This rearrangement joins TRBV28 to TRBJ2-5, with 12 bases aligning to TRBD1. Germline V gene lookup returns CDR1 MDHEN and CDR2 SYDVKM. The CDR3 length is 17 residues. Trimming removed 3 bases from V and 3 bases from J; junction bases left unmatched: 8. The CDR3 nucleotides read TGTGCCAGCAGTTTTAACCGGGACAGGGGGCTAAAAGAGACCCAGTACTTC. Its translation: CASSFNRDRGLKETQYF.

In regard to this clone: One end of the junction does not line up with germline, which may come from a read error. The chain combines TRBV5-1 with TRBJ2-2; 7 bases are shared with TRBD2. Germline values: CDR1 SGHRS, CDR2 YFSETQ. The CDR3 extends over 15 amino acids. The CDR3 protein is CASSTAGPNIGELFF. The CDR3 DNA reads as TGCGCCAGCAGCACAGCGGGACCCAACATCGGGGAGCTGTTTTTT.

This clone was seen only a few times. V and J are TRBV29-1 and TRBJ2-7; 10 bases are shared with TRBD2. In germline, CDR1 is SQVTM, CDR2 ANQGSEA. CDR3 length: 14 amino acids. The ends lost 7 bases at V and 5 bases at J; junction bases unmatched: 11. CDR3 sequence: CSAGAGGLVDEQYF. The CDR3 coding sequence is TGCAGCGCCGGAGCGGGGGGGTTGGTCGACGAGCAGTACTTC.

The V gene is TRBV7-8, the J gene TRBJ1-1; D uncertain. Germline V gene lookup returns CDR1 SGHVS and CDR2 FQNEAQ. The length of the CDR3 is 13 residues. Trimming took off 1 base at V and 5 bases at J, with 8 bases between the two ends. The chain's CDR3 is CASSLDELTEAFF. The CDR3 DNA sequence: TGTGCCAGCAGCTTAGACGAGTTGACTGAAGCTTTCTTT. Filled out from reference TRBV7-8 and TRBJ1-1, the complete variable domain reads GAGVSQSPRYKVAKRGQDVALRCDPISGHVSLFWYQQALGQGPEFLTYFQNEAQLDKSGLPSDRFFAERPEGSVSTLKIQRTQQEDSAVYLCASSLDELTEAFFGQGTRLTVV.

The chain employs TRBV20-1 and TRBJ2-7; D unresolved. The germline V gene has CDR1 DFQATT and CDR2 SNEGSKA (reference sequence). This CDR3 has 11 residues. V was pared by 4 bases and J by 0 bases, with 4 bases between. CDR3 sequence: CSAKGSYEQYF. The CDR3 bases are TGCAGTGCTAAGGGCTCCTACGAGCAGTACTTC.